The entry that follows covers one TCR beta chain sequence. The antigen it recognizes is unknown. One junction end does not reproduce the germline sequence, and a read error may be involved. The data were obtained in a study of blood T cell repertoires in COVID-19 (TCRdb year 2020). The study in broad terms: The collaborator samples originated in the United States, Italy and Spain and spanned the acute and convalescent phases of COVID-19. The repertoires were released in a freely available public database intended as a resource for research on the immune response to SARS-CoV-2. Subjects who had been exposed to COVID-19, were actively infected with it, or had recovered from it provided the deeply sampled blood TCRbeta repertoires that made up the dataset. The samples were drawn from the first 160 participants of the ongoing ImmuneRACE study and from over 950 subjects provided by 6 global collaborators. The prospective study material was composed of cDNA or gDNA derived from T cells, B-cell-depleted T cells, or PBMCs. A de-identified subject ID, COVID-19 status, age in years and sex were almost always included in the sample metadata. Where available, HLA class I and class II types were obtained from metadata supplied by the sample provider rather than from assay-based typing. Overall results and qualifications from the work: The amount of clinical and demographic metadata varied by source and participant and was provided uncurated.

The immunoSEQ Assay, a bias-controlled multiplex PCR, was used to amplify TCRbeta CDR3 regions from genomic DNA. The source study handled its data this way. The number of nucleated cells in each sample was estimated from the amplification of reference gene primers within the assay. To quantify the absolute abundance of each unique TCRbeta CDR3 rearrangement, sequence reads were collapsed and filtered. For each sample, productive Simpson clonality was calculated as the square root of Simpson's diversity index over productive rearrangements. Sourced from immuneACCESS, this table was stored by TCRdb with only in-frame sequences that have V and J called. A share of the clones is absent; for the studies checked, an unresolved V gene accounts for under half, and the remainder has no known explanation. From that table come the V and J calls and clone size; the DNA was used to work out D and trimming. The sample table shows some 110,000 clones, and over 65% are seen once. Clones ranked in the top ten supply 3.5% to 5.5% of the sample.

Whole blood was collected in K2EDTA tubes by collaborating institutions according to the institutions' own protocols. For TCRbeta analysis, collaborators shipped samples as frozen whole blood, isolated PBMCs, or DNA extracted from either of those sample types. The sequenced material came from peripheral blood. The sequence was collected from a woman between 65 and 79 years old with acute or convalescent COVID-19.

The CDR3 protein sequence reads: CASSLEQGDGPQQLF. Here is the DNA: TGTGCCAGCAGCTTGGAACAGGGGGACGGCCCCCAACAGCTCTTC. Recombination linked TRBV5-4 to TRBJ2-1; 8 bases in the middle match TRBD1. From a lookup of the germline V gene (reference sequence), CDR1 and CDR2 are SGHNT and YYREEE. The CDR3 spans 15 residues, from the cysteine through the phenylalanine. The read is trimmed to its CDR3 DNA, 45 bases read in frame from base 1.